This passage covers 10 T cell receptor beta chains from one sample sequenced in a study of cytomegalovirus exposure and HLA in healthy donors (dated by TCRdb to 2016 to 2017). Libraries were built with the immunoSEQ multiplex PCR assay. For the multiplex PCR, a mixture combining 60 forward primers for TCR Vbeta segments and 13 reverse primers for TCR Jbeta segments was used. TCRdb re-hosts the immuneACCESS table, in-frame sequences only. Its copies lack some clones; in the studies checked, an unresolved V gene accounts for under half of them, and the cause for the rest is not known. Per the sample table, the count is 95,000 to 150,000 clones. About 2.3% of the sample comes from the top ten. Input material: PBMCs. Receptors originate from a middle-aged man in good health and CMV-seronegative.

The V and J genes are TRBV5-1 and TRBJ1-1, with a weak D call TRBD1 (5 bases). Germline assignment: CDR1 SGHRS and CDR2 YFSETQ. The CDR3 totals 13 residues. Trimming pared 2 bases from V and 11 bases from J, leaving 16 bases between. CDR3 bases: TGCGCCAGCAGCTTAATGCAGGGAATCGGGGCTTTCTTT. This codes for CASSLMQGIGAFF. The entire variable domain, with the rest obtained from reference TRBV5-1 and TRBJ1-1, is as follows: KAGVTQTPRYLIKTRGQQVTLSCSPISGHRSVSWYQQTPGQGLQFLFEYFSETQRNKGNFPGRFSGRQFSNSRSEMNVSTLELGDSALYLCASSLMQGIGAFFGQGTRLTVV.

This chain uses TRBV19 with TRBJ2-7, with TRBD2 identical over 7 bases. There are 14 residues in the CDR3. Germline assignment: CDR1 LNHDA and CDR2 SQIVND (reference sequence). V trimming: 5 bases; J trimming: 6 bases; junction bases outside the gene matches: 10. The CDR3 sequence is CASSDVGRTSEQYF. As DNA, the CDR3 is TGTGCCAGTAGTGACGTGGGACGGACTAGCGAGCAGTACTTC.

The V call is TRBV27, the J call TRBJ2-1; 7 bases fit TRBD2. The CDR3 is made up of 14 amino acids. Germline V gene lookup returns CDR1 MNHEY and CDR2 SMNVEV (reference sequence). Germline trimming cut 5 bases from V and 2 bases from J; bases unmatched to any gene: 3. The CDR3 sequence: CASSVAGPYNEQFF. CDR3 bases: TGTGCCAGCAGTGTAGCGGGCCCCTACAATGAGCAGTTCTTC.

The CDR3 nucleotides read TGTGCCAGCAGCTTATTGGGGTCGGTGACTAGCGGGAACTACAATGAGCAGTTCTTC. Protein: CASSLLGSVTSGNYNEQFF. This chain joins TRBV7-9 and TRBJ2-1; TRBD2 aligns across 11 bases. The V segment lost 2 bases and the J segment 3 bases; nucleotides outside the gene matches: 12. CDR3 length equals 19 residues. Germline V lookup: CDR1 SEHNR, CDR2 FQNEAQ (reference sequence).

The chain combines TRBV4-1 with TRBJ2-7; 10 nucleotides line up with TRBD2. The trim removed 3 bases at V and 2 bases at J, leaving 4 bases unmatched. The CDR3 totals 15 residues. The germline V gene has CDR1 MGHRA and CDR2 YSYEKL. CDR3 in amino acids: CASSQRTSGTYEQYF. CDR3 DNA sequence: TGCGCCAGCAGCCAGCGCACTAGCGGGACCTACGAGCAGTACTTC.

The genes are TRBV5-1 and TRBJ2-1; 12 bases align to TRBD2. The V segment lost 4 bases and the J segment 9 bases; nucleotides outside the gene matches: 5. Germline V gene sequence: CDR1 SGHRS, CDR2 YFSETQ. This CDR3 is 14 amino acids long. CDR3 coding DNA: TGCGCCAGCAGCCTCGGACTAGCGGGAATTGAGCAGTTCTTC. The encoded protein is CASSLGLAGIEQFF. Filled out from reference TRBV5-1 and TRBJ2-1, the complete variable domain reads KAGVTQTPRYLIKTRGQQVTLSCSPISGHRSVSWYQQTPGQGLQFLFEYFSETQRNKGNFPGRFSGRQFSNSRSEMNVSTLELGDSALYLCASSLGLAGIEQFFGPGTRLTVL.

The chain has TRBV15 and TRBJ1-3, with a weak D call TRBD1 (5 bases). CDR1 LNHNV and CDR2 YYDKDF come from the germline V gene (reference sequence). The CDR3 sequence is 17 residues long. The ends were cut back, 0 bases at V and 7 bases at J, with 19 bases in the middle. The CDR3 DNA is TGTGCCACCAGCAGAGAGGCTAGGTCAACGGCAGGGAACACCATATATTTT. Its translation is CATSREARSTAGNTIYF.

The chain employs TRBV28 and TRBJ1-2; D remains ambiguous. Germline assignment: CDR1 MDHEN and CDR2 SYDVKM. This CDR3 spans 11 amino acids. V shed 7 bases and J shed 3 bases, with 6 bases lying between them. The DNA for the CDR3 is TGTGCCAGCATGACTTACTATGGCTACACCTTC. Protein: CASMTYYGYTF.

CDR3 DNA: TGTGCCAGCAGCGCCGCAGGGGCTAGCGGGAGGGCCGAGCAGTACTTC. It encodes CASSAAGASGRAEQYF. The chain uses TRBV9 and TRBJ2-5, with 12 bases that match TRBD2. TRBJ2-7 matches the DNA end more closely, so the J call is doubtful. CDR1 is SGDLS and CDR2 is YYNGEE in the germline V gene. The CDR3 consists of 16 residues.

This chain links TRBV6-1 with TRBJ1-1; D gene uncertain. The CDR3 covers 15 residues. Germline V gene sequence: CDR1 MNHNS, CDR2 SASEGT. The ends were cut back, 3 bases at V and 5 bases at J, with 16 bases in the middle. The CDR3 coding sequence is TGTGCCAGCAGTGAGGGGAGCTCAGGTTTTACTGAAGCTTTCTTT. It yields the protein CASSEGSSGFTEAFF.